A selection of T cell receptor beta chains follows, all from one sample in a study of T-cell memory formation after mild COVID-19. TCRdb analysed the 5' RACE reads with MiXCR anew, one entry per CDR3 protein. The sample has roughly 35,000 distinct CDR3 sequences, 20% to 25% seen once. The sequencing input was PBMCs or a T cell subset sorted from them (not recorded which). The receptors stem from an adult who had mild COVID-19 (a few samples of this study predate the infection). Cell type and time point are not known. CDR3s include the opening cysteine and the closing phenylalanine or tryptophan. The order of the fields is J gene, V gene, CDR3 protein.

J: TRBJ2-1; V: TRBV4-3; CDR3: CASSQDHETSAYNEQFF
J: TRBJ2-5; V: TRBV7-2; CDR3: CASSRGTVETQYF
J: TRBJ2-7; V: TRBV6-6; CDR3: CASSRGQLYEQYF
J: TRBJ2-6; V: TRBV7-9; CDR3: CASSLLADTSSGANVLTF
J: TRBJ2-7; V: TRBV2; CDR3: CASRDTYETYEQYF
J: TRBJ1-6; V: TRBV7-9; CDR3: CASSLVGGASPLHF
J: TRBJ2-1; V: TRBV6-2/TRBV6-3; CDR3: CASSYGTRVSEQFF
J: TRBJ1-2; V: TRBV29-1; CDR3: CSVIRDYGYTF
J: TRBJ2-3; V: TRBV7-8; CDR3: CASSLGSDHTQYF
J: TRBJ1-1; V: TRBV5-1; CDR3: CASSPGQGNTEAFF
J: TRBJ2-1; V: TRBV11-2; CDR3: CASSLVVGRTYNEQFF
J: TRBJ2-7; V: TRBV6-5; CDR3: CASKLAGPYEQYF
J: TRBJ1-1; V: TRBV6-5; CDR3: CASSYDSGRRNTEAFF
J: TRBJ1-2; V: TRBV4-1; CDR3: CASSQVGRNYGYTF